The rows below give T cell receptor beta chains drawn from one sample of a study of shared clonotypes between healthy human individuals. The repertoire was sequenced with immunoSEQ multiplex PCR; TCRdb's copy has only in-frame clones and lacks some. This table has 110,000 or so clones, about 62% appearing once. The specimen sequenced was memory CD8+ T cells sorted from blood. Receptors were obtained from a woman between 25 and 40 years old in good health. Each CDR3 is given with its conserved first and last residue. D genes are given only for firm matches. Size is omitted from some rows. Given values are once, few, many or a class for expanded clones.

clone size: -
D gene: TRBD1
CDR3 length: 14
V gene: TRBV28
J gene: TRBJ1-6
CDR3 DNA: TGTGCCAGCAGGCAGACAGGGCGGGGCTCACCCCTCCACTTT
CDR3 protein: CASRQTGRGSPLHF

clone size: few
D gene: -
CDR3 length: 12
V gene: TRBV7-9
J gene: TRBJ2-7
CDR3 DNA: TGTGCCAGCAGCATCGACGTCCCCGAGCAGTACTTC
CDR3 protein: CASSIDVPEQYF

clone size: -
D gene: -
CDR3 length: 11
V gene: TRBV9
J gene: TRBJ2-7
CDR3 DNA: TGTGCCAGCAGCGCCGGGGACGAGCAGTACTTC
CDR3 protein: CASSAGDEQYF

clone size: -
D gene: TRBD1
CDR3 length: 15
V gene: TRBV7-9
J gene: TRBJ2-7
CDR3 DNA: TGTGCCAGCAGCTTACGGGACAGCACCCTCTACGAGCAGTACTTC
CDR3 protein: CASSLRDSTLYEQYF

clone size: few
D gene: -
CDR3 length: 16
V gene: TRBV29-1
J gene: TRBJ2-1
CDR3 DNA: TGCAGCGTTGAAGATCTGAACGAGAGCTCCTACAATGAGCAGTTCTTC
CDR3 protein: CSVEDLNESSYNEQFF

clone size: many
D gene: TRBD1
CDR3 length: 15
V gene: TRBV6-1
J gene: TRBJ1-5
CDR3 DNA: TGTGCCAGCAGTGCCTTAAAGACAGGGTACCAGCCCCAGCATTTT
CDR3 protein: CASSALKTGYQPQHF

clone size: -
D gene: -
CDR3 length: 15
V gene: TRBV19
J gene: TRBJ2-1
CDR3 DNA: TGTGCCAGTAGTCAATTACAGGACACCTACAATGAGCAGTTCTTC
CDR3 protein: CASSQLQDTYNEQFF

clone size: once
D gene: -
CDR3 length: 12
V gene: TRBV7-9
J gene: TRBJ2-2
CDR3 DNA: TGTGCCAGCAGATCACTAGAGTCGGAGCTGTTTTTT
CDR3 protein: CASRSLESELFF

clone size: -
D gene: TRBD2
CDR3 length: 16
V gene: TRBV14
J gene: TRBJ2-1
CDR3 DNA: TGTGCCAGCAGCCAAGATGGGGGTAGCGGGAGAGTGAAGCAGTTCTTC
CDR3 protein: CASSQDGGSGRVKQFF

clone size: -
D gene: TRBD1
CDR3 length: 14
V gene: TRBV7-2
J gene: TRBJ1-5
CDR3 DNA: TGTGCCAGCAGCCGGACAGGGGGAGGTCAGCCCCAGCATTTT
CDR3 protein: CASSRTGGGQPQHF

clone size: -
D gene: TRBD1
CDR3 length: 20
V gene: TRBV28
J gene: TRBJ1-6
CDR3 DNA: TGTGCCAGCAGTAACCCACCCCCGTCGTACAACAGGGGCTATAATTCACCCCTCCACTTT
CDR3 protein: CASSNPPPSYNRGYNSPLHF

clone size: -
D gene: TRBD1
CDR3 length: 14
V gene: TRBV27
J gene: TRBJ2-7
CDR3 DNA: TGTGCCAGCAGAGGGACAGACTATTCCTACGAGCAGTACTTC
CDR3 protein: CASRGTDYSYEQYF

clone size: -
D gene: TRBD2
CDR3 length: 16
V gene: TRBV15
J gene: TRBJ2-2
CDR3 DNA: TGTGCCACCAGGATAATGCGGGACTACTTCACCGGGGAGCTGTTTTTT
CDR3 protein: CATRIMRDYFTGELFF

clone size: few
D gene: -
CDR3 length: 14
V gene: TRBV27
J gene: TRBJ1-5
CDR3 DNA: TGTGCCAGCAGCCCTCTCGGGGGCAATCAGCCCCAGCATTTT
CDR3 protein: CASSPLGGNQPQHF

clone size: medium-sized
D gene: -
CDR3 length: 12
V gene: TRBV5-1
J gene: TRBJ2-7
CDR3 DNA: TGCGCCAGCAGCTCCCCCCGTGAGGAGCAGTACTTC
CDR3 protein: CASSSPREEQYF

clone size: -
D gene: TRBD1
CDR3 length: 15
V gene: TRBV7-9
J gene: TRBJ2-2
CDR3 DNA: TGTGCCAGCAGCTTGGGGACAGTTAACACCGGGGAGCTGTTTTTT
CDR3 protein: CASSLGTVNTGELFF

clone size: -
D gene: -
CDR3 length: 17
V gene: TRBV28
J gene: TRBJ2-5
CDR3 DNA: TGTGCCAGCAGTTTAAACCCGAGAACAGGGCGGGAAGAGACCCAGTACTTC
CDR3 protein: CASSLNPRTGREETQYF

clone size: many
D gene: -
CDR3 length: 13
V gene: TRBV19
J gene: TRBJ2-7
CDR3 DNA: TGTGCCAGTAGGAGGACTTTAAACTACGAGCAGTACTTC
CDR3 protein: CASRRTLNYEQYF

clone size: -
D gene: TRBD1
CDR3 length: 11
V gene: TRBV14
J gene: TRBJ1-2
CDR3 DNA: TGTGCCGGACAGGGGACGCGGGGCTACACCTTC
CDR3 protein: CAGQGTRGYTF

clone size: once
D gene: -
CDR3 length: 16
V gene: TRBV6-5
J gene: TRBJ2-7
CDR3 DNA: TGTGCCAGCAGTTACTCGGATAGGATATGGGACTACGAGCAGTACTTC
CDR3 protein: CASSYSDRIWDYEQYF

clone size: -
D gene: -
CDR3 length: 14
V gene: TRBV7-9
J gene: TRBJ2-2
CDR3 DNA: TGTGCCAGCAGCCCACCGGGCCCCCTTGAATCGCCGTTTTTT
CDR3 protein: CASSPPGPLESPFF

clone size: -
D gene: -
CDR3 length: 13
V gene: TRBV7-2
J gene: TRBJ2-7
CDR3 DNA: TGTGCCAGCAGCTTGACTAGATCCTACGAGCAGTACTTC
CDR3 protein: CASSLTRSYEQYF

clone size: -
D gene: -
CDR3 length: 15
V gene: TRBV6-1
J gene: TRBJ1-1
CDR3 DNA: TGTGCCAGCAGTGAAACAATCCGGTTGAACACTGAAGCTTTCTTT
CDR3 protein: CASSETIRLNTEAFF

clone size: -
D gene: TRBD2
CDR3 length: 18
V gene: TRBV28
J gene: TRBJ2-3
CDR3 DNA: TGTGCCAGCAGTTTTGGCCCGGGGACTAGCGGGAGCCCCGATACGCAGTATTTT
CDR3 protein: CASSFGPGTSGSPDTQYF

clone size: -
D gene: -
CDR3 length: 11
V gene: TRBV20-1
J gene: TRBJ2-7
CDR3 DNA: TGCAGTGGACGCTCCCCTCTCGAGCAGTACTTC
CDR3 protein: CSGRSPLEQYF

clone size: -
D gene: -
CDR3 length: 18
V gene: TRBV5-6
J gene: TRBJ2-5
CDR3 DNA: TGTGCCAGCAGCTTGTGGGTAGCGGAGCCCTCTGGGGCAGAGACCCAGTACTTC
CDR3 protein: CASSLWVAEPSGAETQYF

clone size: few
D gene: -
CDR3 length: 14
V gene: TRBV27
J gene: TRBJ1-1
CDR3 DNA: TGTGCCAGCAGTTTATCGAGAGGGGGGCCTGAAGCTTTCTTT
CDR3 protein: CASSLSRGGPEAFF

clone size: -
D gene: -
CDR3 length: 16
V gene: TRBV28
J gene: TRBJ2-6
CDR3 DNA: TGTGCCAGCACCCCCGGTCCGGACTCTGGGGCCAACGTCCTGACTTTC
CDR3 protein: CASTPGPDSGANVLTF

clone size: -
D gene: TRBD1
CDR3 length: 15
V gene: TRBV10-3
J gene: TRBJ1-1
CDR3 DNA: TGTGCCATCAATTCGAGGGACAGGAGGGACACTGAAGCTTTCTTT
CDR3 protein: CAINSRDRRDTEAFF

clone size: -
D gene: -
CDR3 length: 15
V gene: TRBV5-5
J gene: TRBJ2-1
CDR3 DNA: TGTGCCAGCAGCTTAGTTGTTGGGAAATACGGTCAGCAGTTCTTC
CDR3 protein: CASSLVVGKYGQQFF

clone size: -
D gene: TRBD2
CDR3 length: 15
V gene: TRBV6-6
J gene: TRBJ2-2
CDR3 DNA: TGTGCCAGCAGCCCGGCGGGAGTATGGACCGGGGAGCTGTTTTTT
CDR3 protein: CASSPAGVWTGELFF

clone size: -
D gene: -
CDR3 length: 13
V gene: TRBV4-2
J gene: TRBJ2-7
CDR3 DNA: TGTGCCAGCAGTCCAGACGCGGGTCTCGAGCAGTACTTC
CDR3 protein: CASSPDAGLEQYF

clone size: -
D gene: -
CDR3 length: 14
V gene: TRBV9
J gene: TRBJ1-1
CDR3 DNA: TGTGCCAGCAGCGTATCGTGGGGCTCCACTGAAGCTTTCTTT
CDR3 protein: CASSVSWGSTEAFF

clone size: -
D gene: -
CDR3 length: 15
V gene: TRBV19
J gene: TRBJ1-2
CDR3 DNA: TGTGCCAGTAGCCCAGATGCGTTGGGGTGGTATGGCTACACCTTC
CDR3 protein: CASSPDALGWYGYTF

clone size: -
D gene: -
CDR3 length: 13
V gene: TRBV10-3
J gene: TRBJ2-7
CDR3 DNA: TGTGCCATCAGTGACGGCGGGATTCACGAGCAGTACTTC
CDR3 protein: CAISDGGIHEQYF

clone size: -
D gene: TRBD1
CDR3 length: 16
V gene: TRBV27
J gene: TRBJ2-5
CDR3 DNA: TGTGCCAGCAGTCAGACAGGGGGCGGTTTCGTGCAGACCCAGTACTTC
CDR3 protein: CASSQTGGGFVQTQYF

clone size: -
D gene: -
CDR3 length: 14
V gene: TRBV6-5
J gene: TRBJ2-7
CDR3 DNA: TGTGCCAGCAGTGAGGGACACCACTCCTACGAGCAGTACTTC
CDR3 protein: CASSEGHHSYEQYF

clone size: -
D gene: TRBD2
CDR3 length: 16
V gene: TRBV11-2
J gene: TRBJ2-1
CDR3 DNA: TGTGCCAGCAGCACGCGGACTAGCGGGAGGTACAATGAGCAGTTCTTC
CDR3 protein: CASSTRTSGRYNEQFF

clone size: -
D gene: -
CDR3 length: 12
V gene: TRBV30
J gene: TRBJ2-3
CDR3 DNA: TGTGCCTGGAGTGTCCAATCAGATACGCAGTATTTT
CDR3 protein: CAWSVQSDTQYF

clone size: few
D gene: -
CDR3 length: 15
V gene: TRBV19
J gene: TRBJ2-1
CDR3 DNA: TGTGCCAGTAGTCCGGCGACTGGGGACTACAATGAGCAGTTCTTC
CDR3 protein: CASSPATGDYNEQFF

clone size: -
D gene: TRBD2
CDR3 length: 14
V gene: TRBV9
J gene: TRBJ2-5
CDR3 DNA: TGTGCCAGCAGCGACTTAGCGGGAACGGAGACCCAGTACTTC
CDR3 protein: CASSDLAGTETQYF

clone size: -
D gene: TRBD1
CDR3 length: 17
V gene: TRBV2
J gene: TRBJ2-7
CDR3 DNA: TGTGCCACCGAGCCTGGACAGGCCCTTGGGAACCCCTACGAGCAGTACTTC
CDR3 protein: CATEPGQALGNPYEQYF

clone size: -
D gene: TRBD1
CDR3 length: 15
V gene: TRBV7-9
J gene: TRBJ1-2
CDR3 DNA: TGTGCCAGCAGCCCCCGGACAGGATTGAACTATGGCTACACCTTC
CDR3 protein: CASSPRTGLNYGYTF

clone size: -
D gene: -
CDR3 length: 17
V gene: TRBV13
J gene: TRBJ1-3
CDR3 DNA: TGTGCCAGCAGCCATAGGACGGCTCGAGTCTCTGGAAACACCATATATTTT
CDR3 protein: CASSHRTARVSGNTIYF

clone size: -
D gene: -
CDR3 length: 12
V gene: TRBV4-3
J gene: TRBJ2-7
CDR3 DNA: TGCGCCAGCAGCCAGGGAACAGGGCTGCAGTACTTC
CDR3 protein: CASSQGTGLQYF

clone size: -
D gene: -
CDR3 length: 18
V gene: TRBV27
J gene: TRBJ1-1
CDR3 DNA: TGTGCCAGCAGTTTATCGAGGCCTTCCGGGACAATGAACACTGAAGCTTTCTTT
CDR3 protein: CASSLSRPSGTMNTEAFF

clone size: -
D gene: TRBD1
CDR3 length: 17
V gene: TRBV7-2
J gene: TRBJ1-1
CDR3 DNA: TGTGCCAGCAGCTCTGTGGGACAGGGGAGGATCGACACTGAAGCTTTCTTT
CDR3 protein: CASSSVGQGRIDTEAFF

clone size: -
D gene: -
CDR3 length: 15
V gene: TRBV28
J gene: TRBJ2-5
CDR3 DNA: TGTGCCAGCAGTTTAATCCCGGGGACCTCGGAGACCCAGTACTTC
CDR3 protein: CASSLIPGTSETQYF

clone size: few
D gene: -
CDR3 length: 15
V gene: TRBV6-1
J gene: TRBJ2-7
CDR3 DNA: TGTGCCAGCAGTGAAGAGGAGGTAGGGTCCTACGAGCAGTACTTC
CDR3 protein: CASSEEEVGSYEQYF